This TCR beta chain was identified in a study of identical twins. Germline loops: CDR1 MNHNS, CDR2 SASEGT. The CDR3 loop spans 12 amino acids. Trimming took 2 bases from V and 8 from J, leaving 9 bases between them. Donors uniformly comprised healthy Caucasians. This clonotype has only a few counts. Its matching antigen is unknown. Unique molecular identifiers were present on the cDNA, and a universal primer site came from template switching. TCRdb passed the 5' RACE reads through MiXCR, listing each CDR3 protein once. The data show some 1,600,000 distinct CDR3 sequences, 32% seen once. General study points: A lower insertion count was a feature of abundant cord blood beta clonotypes, with no such feature in memory repertoires.

The receptor was isolated from a newborn girl in good health. Input material: cord blood. The V and J genes are TRBV6-1 and TRBJ1-2; D call uncertain. CDR3 region: CASSEKVEGYTF. Written as DNA, the CDR3 is TGTGCCAGCAGTGAAAAAGTGGAAGGCTACACCTTC.